The clone carrying this T cell receptor (beta chain) was observed a single time. This specimen comes from a study of shared clonotypes between healthy human individuals. Germline V gene sequence: CDR1 LNHDA, CDR2 SQIVND (reference sequence). V lost 3 bases, J lost 0 bases, and 12 bases lay in between. This CDR3 is 16 amino acids long. Method: immunoSEQ multiplex PCR; TCRdb's copy keeps in-frame clones and lacks some. Of 1,400,000 or so clones listed, around 98.5% were seen once; the top ten hold over 0.3%. The chain uses TRBV19 and TRBJ1-5; D unresolved. Sequenced sample: naive CD4+ T cells sorted from blood. Subset of the sample: CD45RA+ positively selected. The source is a man aged 25-40 years in good health. The CDR3 DNA reads TGTGCCAGTAGTATCGCCGCCAGTTTTAGCAATCAGCCCCAGCATTTT. Translating it yields CASSIAASFSNQPQHF.